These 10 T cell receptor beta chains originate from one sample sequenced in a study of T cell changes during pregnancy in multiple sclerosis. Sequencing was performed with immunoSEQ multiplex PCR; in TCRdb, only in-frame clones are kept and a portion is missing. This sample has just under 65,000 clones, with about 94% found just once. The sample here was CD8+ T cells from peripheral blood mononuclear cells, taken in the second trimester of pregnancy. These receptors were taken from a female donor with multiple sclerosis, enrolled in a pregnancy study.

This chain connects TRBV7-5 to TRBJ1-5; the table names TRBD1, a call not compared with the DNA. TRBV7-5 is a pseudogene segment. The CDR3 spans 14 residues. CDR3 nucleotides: TGTGTCAGAAGCTTACGACAGGGAGGTCAGCCCCAGCATTTT. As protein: CVRSLRQGGQPQHF.

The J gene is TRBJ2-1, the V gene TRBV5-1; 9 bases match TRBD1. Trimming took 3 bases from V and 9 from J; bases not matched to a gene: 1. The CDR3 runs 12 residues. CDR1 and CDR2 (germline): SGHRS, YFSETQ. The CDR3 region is CASSWTGVEQFF. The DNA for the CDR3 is TGCGCCAGCAGCTGGACAGGGGTTGAGCAGTTCTTC.

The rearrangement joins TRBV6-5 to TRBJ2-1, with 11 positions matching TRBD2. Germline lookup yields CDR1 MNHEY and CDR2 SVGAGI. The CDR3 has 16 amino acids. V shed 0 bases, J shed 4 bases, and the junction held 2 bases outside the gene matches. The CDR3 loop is CASSYSTSGKYNEQFF. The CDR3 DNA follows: TGTGCCAGCAGTTACTCGACTAGCGGGAAATACAATGAGCAGTTCTTC.

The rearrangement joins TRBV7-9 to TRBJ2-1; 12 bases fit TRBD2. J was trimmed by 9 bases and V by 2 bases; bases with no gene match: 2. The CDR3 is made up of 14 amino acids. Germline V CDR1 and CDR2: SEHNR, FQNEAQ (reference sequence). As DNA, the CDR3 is TGTGCCAGCAGCTTACTAGCGGGAGGGGGTGAGCAGTTCTTC. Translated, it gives CASSLLAGGGEQFF.

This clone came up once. Here the CDR3 DNA reads TGTGCCAGCAGTTACGCCCCGGGAGAGCAGTTCTTC. This codes for CASSYAPGEQFF. V is TRBV6-6 and J is TRBJ2-1, with D maybe TRBD2 (5 bases). CDR3 length: 12 amino acids. Germline loops: CDR1 MNHNY, CDR2 SVGAGI (reference sequence). Trimming removed 2 bases from V and 10 bases from J, with 9 bases in between.

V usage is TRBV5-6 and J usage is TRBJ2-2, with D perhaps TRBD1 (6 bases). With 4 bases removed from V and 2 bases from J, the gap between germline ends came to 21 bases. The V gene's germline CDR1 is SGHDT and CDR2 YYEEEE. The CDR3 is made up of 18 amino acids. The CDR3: CASSGYYRDPVNTGELFF. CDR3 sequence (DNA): TGTGCCAGCAGCGGTTATTACAGGGACCCCGTAAACACCGGGGAGCTGTTTTTT.

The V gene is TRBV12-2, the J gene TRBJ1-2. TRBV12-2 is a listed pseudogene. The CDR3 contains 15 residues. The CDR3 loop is CASGGGEKGGNGYTF. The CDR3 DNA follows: TGTGCAAGTGGGGGAGGGGAAAAAGGGGGGAATGGCTACACCTTC.

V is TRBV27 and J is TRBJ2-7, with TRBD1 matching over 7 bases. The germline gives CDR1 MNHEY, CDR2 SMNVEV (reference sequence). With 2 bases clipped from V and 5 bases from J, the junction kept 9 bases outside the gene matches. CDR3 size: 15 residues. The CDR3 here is CASSLVQGGWNEQYF. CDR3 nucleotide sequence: TGTGCCAGCAGTTTAGTTCAAGGGGGCTGGAACGAGCAGTACTTC.

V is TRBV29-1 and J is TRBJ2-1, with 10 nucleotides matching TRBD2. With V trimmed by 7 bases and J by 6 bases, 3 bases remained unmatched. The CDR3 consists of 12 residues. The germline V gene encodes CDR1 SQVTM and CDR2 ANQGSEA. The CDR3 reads CSAASGSNEQFF. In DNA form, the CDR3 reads TGCAGCGCGGCTAGCGGGAGCAATGAGCAGTTCTTC.

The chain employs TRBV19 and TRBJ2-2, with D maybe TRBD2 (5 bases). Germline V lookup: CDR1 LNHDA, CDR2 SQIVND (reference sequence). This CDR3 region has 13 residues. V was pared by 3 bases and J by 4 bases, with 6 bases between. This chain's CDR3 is CASSILATGELFF. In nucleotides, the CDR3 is TGTGCCAGTAGTATCCTAGCCACCGGGGAGCTGTTTTTT. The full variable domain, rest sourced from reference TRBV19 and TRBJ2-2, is DGGITQSPKYLFRKEGQNVTLSCEQNLNHDAMYWYRQDPGQGLRLIYYSQIVNDFQKGDIAEGYSVSREKKESFPLTVTSAQKNPTAFYLCASSILATGELFFGEGSRLTVL.